These 21 T cell receptor beta chains share one sample of origin, sequenced in a study of blood T cell repertoires in COVID-19. Using immunoSEQ multiplex PCR, the repertoire was profiled, and TCRdb retains in-frame clones only, with some absent. This sample has around 250,000 clones, with about 82% found just once. Specimen: peripheral blood. The receptors were gathered from a woman aged 80 or over with COVID-19, enrolled during active disease.

V is TRBV2 and J is TRBJ2-7; 8 bases are shared with TRBD1. Germline trimming cut 6 bases from V and 5 bases from J; bases unmatched to any gene: 9. Per the germline V gene, CDR1 is SNHLY and CDR2 is FYNNEI. This CDR3 has 14 residues. CDR3 coding DNA: TGTGCCAGCAGCCTGGGGCAGGGGGCCCACGAGCAGTACTTC. Its protein is CASSLGQGAHEQYF.

This chain uses TRBV7-8 with TRBJ1-2; no clear D. The germline V and J ends were trimmed by 4 bases and 5 bases, with 14 bases remaining between them. The CDR3 spans 14 residues. CDR1 and CDR2 from the germline V gene are SGHVS and FQNEAQ. CDR3 coding DNA: TGTGCCAGCAGCTCAGCCCGCCCTGAGTATGGCTACACCTTC. Amino acids: CASSSARPEYGYTF.

The V gene is TRBV5-1, the J gene TRBJ2-3; D gene uncertain. This CDR3 region has 12 residues. Trimming took off 5 bases at V and 6 bases at J, with 10 bases between the two ends. The V gene's germline CDR1 is SGHRS and CDR2 YFSETQ. The CDR3 bases are TGCGCCAGCAGTACTGGCGGTGATACGCAGTATTTT. This sequence encodes CASSTGGDTQYF.

The V gene is TRBV5-5, the J gene TRBJ2-7; TRBD1 matches 10 bases. With V trimmed by 1 base and J by 6 bases, 13 bases remained unmatched. The CDR3 length is 17 residues. The germline gives CDR1 SGHKS, CDR2 YYEKEE (reference sequence). CDR3 DNA sequence: TGTGCCAGCAGCTTGTTACCGACAGGGGGCGGTAGTATCGAGCAGTACTTC. Its protein product is CASSLLPTGGGSIEQYF. The variable domain in full, with the rest retrieved from reference TRBV5-5 and TRBJ2-7, is DAGVTQSPTHLIKTRGQQVTLRCSPISGHKSVSWYQQVLGQGPQFIFQYYEKEERGRGNFPDRFSARQFPNYSSELNVNALLLGDSALYLCASSLLPTGGGSIEQYFGPGTRLTVT.

V usage is TRBV5-5 and J usage is TRBJ2-5; 10 bases match TRBD1. V was clipped by 0 bases and J by 4 bases; unmatched bases: 6. The CDR3 runs to 16 residues. Germline loops: CDR1 SGHKS, CDR2 YYEKEE (reference sequence). CDR3 region: CASSLATGGIRETQYF. CDR3 DNA sequence: TGTGCCAGCAGCTTGGCGACAGGGGGCATTAGAGAGACCCAGTACTTC. Together with reference TRBV5-5 and TRBJ2-5, the CDR3 gives the full variable domain: DAGVTQSPTHLIKTRGQQVTLRCSPISGHKSVSWYQQVLGQGPQFIFQYYEKEERGRGNFPDRFSARQFPNYSSELNVNALLLGDSALYLCASSLATGGIRETQYFGPGTRLLVL.

J is TRBJ2-6 and V is TRBV5-1; the D is unclear. The ends were cut back, 5 bases at V and 3 bases at J, with 12 bases in the middle. This CDR3 contains 15 residues. Germline loops: CDR1 SGHRS, CDR2 YFSETQ. This CDR3 reads CASRPALVGANVLTF. The CDR3 DNA reads TGCGCCAGCAGGCCAGCGTTAGTTGGGGCCAACGTCCTGACTTTC.

This chain links TRBV7-2 with TRBJ1-1; 12 bases line up with TRBD1. CDR1 and CDR2 (germline): SGHTA, FQGNSA. The junction had 5 bases not matched to a gene; V was cut back by 5 bases and J by 1 base. This CDR3 is 16 amino acids long. This chain's CDR3 is CASSRDRGRGNTEAFF. CDR3 sequence (DNA): TGTGCCAGCAGCCGGGACAGGGGGCGAGGGAACACTGAAGCTTTCTTT.

This clone was detected only once. The chain couples TRBV20-1 to TRBJ2-1; D unclear. Germline CDR1 reads DFQATT; CDR2 reads SNEGSKA (reference sequence). Trimming cost V 6 bases and J 8 bases, with 11 bases left between them. The CDR3 has 11 amino acids. CDR3 sequence reads: CSAPHSDEQFF. The CDR3 DNA reads as TGCAGTGCCCCTCACTCTGATGAGCAGTTCTTC.

The chain employs TRBV18 and TRBJ1-1; 10 nucleotides align to TRBD1. Germline V gene sequence: CDR1 KGHSH, CDR2 LQKENI. The V segment lost 4 bases and the J segment 3 bases; nucleotides outside the gene matches: 11. The CDR3 totals 17 residues. The CDR3 nucleotides read TGTGCCAGCTCACGCCTCCGGGACAGGGGTTGGGACACTGAAGCTTTCTTT. It is translated as CASSRLRDRGWDTEAFF.

V usage is TRBV14 and J usage is TRBJ1-1; tentative D call: TRBD1 (5 bases). Looked up from germline, CDR1 is SGHDN and CDR2 is FVKESK. Trimming left V 2 bases short and J 1 base short, with 20 bases between. The CDR3 runs 18 residues. The CDR3 loop is CASSQLTSGGARNTEAFF. CDR3 nucleotides: TGTGCCAGCAGCCAACTTACTTCAGGTGGGGCTCGGAACACTGAAGCTTTCTTT.

This chain uses TRBV19 with TRBJ2-7; possible D gene TRBD1, 7 bases. The germline CDR1 and CDR2 sequences are LNHDA and SQIVND (reference sequence). Trimming took off 5 bases at V and 2 bases at J, with 16 bases between the two ends. The CDR3 totals 15 residues. CDR3 residues: CASSSRGVGTYEQYF. The CDR3 DNA is TGTGCCAGTAGTTCCAGGGGGGTTGGGACCTACGAGCAGTACTTC.

This clone was observed a handful of times. The rearrangement links TRBV5-1 to TRBJ1-4; D is perhaps TRBD1 (5 bases). V was pared by 4 bases and J by 8 bases, with 18 bases between. This CDR3 contains 15 residues. Germline V lookup: CDR1 SGHRS, CDR2 YFSETQ. CDR3 nucleotides: TGCGCCAGCAGCCCGAACAGGAACGGAAAGGAAAAACTGTTTTTT. This sequence encodes CASSPNRNGKEKLFF.

This sequence joins TRBV6-5 and TRBJ2-5; 7 positions match TRBD2. The length of the CDR3 is 12 residues. Germline CDR1 MNHEY, CDR2 SVGAGI. With V trimmed by 7 bases and J by 5 bases, 4 bases remained unmatched. CDR3 in amino acids: CASISSGETQYF. For the CDR3, the DNA is TGTGCCAGCATTAGTAGCGGGGAGACCCAGTACTTC.

This clone is a singleton in its sample. The chain carries TRBV5-8 and TRBJ2-5; no reliable D call. The CDR3 totals 13 residues. CDR1 is SGHTS and CDR2 is YDEGEE in the germline V gene. Trimming left V 0 bases short and J 5 bases short, with 8 bases between. CDR3 in DNA: TGTGCCAGCAGCTTGGTCGTACGGGAGACCCAGTACTTC. Protein: CASSLVVRETQYF.

This clone has more than one count but fewer than ten. This chain uses TRBV10-1 with TRBJ1-2, with 10 bases aligning to TRBD1. The CDR3 has 15 amino acids. The trim removed 4 bases at V and 3 bases at J, leaving 5 bases unmatched. Germline V CDR1 and CDR2: WNHNN, SYGVQD (reference sequence). Here the CDR3 DNA reads TGCGCCAGCAGTGTCGGGACAGGGGATTACTATGGCTACACCTTC. Its translation: CASSVGTGDYYGYTF.

A note on this clone: The sample contains more than one DNA sequence encoding this CDR3. This chain's CDR3 is CASTTGAGNTIYF. DNA for the CDR3: TGTGCCAGCACCACAGGGGCTGGAAACACCATATATTTT. V and J are TRBV2 and TRBJ1-3; 7 positions match TRBD1. CDR3 length equals 13 residues. The J segment lost 2 bases and the V segment lost 7 bases, leaving 2 bases of the junction unmatched. Germline values: CDR1 SNHLY, CDR2 FYNNEI.

Comments on this clone: Other nucleotide sequences from this sample produce the same CDR3. This sequence joins TRBV18 and TRBJ1-4; 7 bases line up with TRBD1. V dropped 2 bases and J dropped 7; count of bases not matched to a gene: 7. Germline V gene lookup returns CDR1 KGHSH and CDR2 LQKENI. CDR3 length equals 15 residues. The CDR3 bases are TGTGCCAGCTCACCAAGGACAGGAGGAAGTGAAAAACTGTTTTTT. As protein: CASSPRTGGSEKLFF.

The chain couples TRBV28 to TRBJ2-3; 9 bases align to TRBD1. V lost 4 bases to trimming and J lost 3 bases; unmatched junction nucleotides: 8. CDR3 length: 16 residues. Germline CDR1 and CDR2: MDHEN and SYDVKM. CDR3 sequence (DNA): TGTGCCAGCAGTTCCCGGGACAGGGAGGTAACAGATACGCAGTATTTT. Its protein product is CASSSRDREVTDTQYF.

This chain links TRBV9 with TRBJ1-4; a possible D gene is TRBD1 (5 bases). There are 12 residues in the CDR3. Per the germline V gene, CDR1 is SGDLS and CDR2 is YYNGEE. Trimming removed 4 bases from V and 15 bases from J, with 16 bases in between. The CDR3 region is CASSPGSGGLFF. CDR3 in DNA: TGTGCCAGCAGCCCCGGTTCGGGGGGGTTGTTTTTT.

For the CDR3, the DNA is TGCGCCAGCAGCTCCGGGGACAGGACCTATGGCTACACCTTC. It translates to CASSSGDRTYGYTF. V gene TRBV5-1 combines with J gene TRBJ1-2; TRBD1 agrees at 8 bases. CDR3 length equals 14 residues. V lost 3 bases and J lost 4; bases outside the gene matches: 5. Germline V CDR1 and CDR2: SGHRS, YFSETQ.

CDR3 amino acids: CASAETGLNIQYF. Here the CDR3 DNA reads TGTGCCAGCGCTGAAACGGGGTTGAACATTCAGTACTTC. This chain links TRBV19 with TRBJ2-4, with D maybe TRBD2 (5 bases). The ends were cut back, 9 bases at V and 7 bases at J, with 16 bases in the middle. The germline V gene has CDR1 LNHDA and CDR2 SQIVND (reference sequence). The CDR3 consists of 13 residues.